Following are 22 T cell receptor beta chains from one sample sequenced in a study of CD8+ T cells in alopecia areata. Researchers sorted CD4+ cells into CD25+CD127- cells for five or six patients. The authors extracted RNA and reverse transcribed it into cDNA as the sequencing template. Assay used: immunoSEQ multiplex PCR; TCRdb lists only in-frame clones, some missing. The sample records roughly 40,000 clones, 45% to 65% being singletons. The sequencing sample was made of CD4+ Tregs sorted from blood. The receptors were sampled from a human donor with alopecia areata.

This clone appeared a few times. This chain joins TRBV7-8 and TRBJ1-2; no definite D call. CDR3 size: 14 residues. Trimming removed 3 bases at V and 4 bases at J, with 12 bases between. Per the germline V gene, CDR1 is SGHVS and CDR2 is FQNEAQ. The CDR3 bases are TGTGCCAGCAGCTTTTCACCCGTTGGCTATGGCTACACCTTC. Translating it yields CASSFSPVGYGYTF.

The rearrangement joins TRBV5-8 to TRBJ2-3, with D perhaps TRBD1 or TRBD2 (5 bases each). CDR3 length: 16 residues. CDR1 is SGHTS, CDR2 YDEGEE, per germline. V was cut by 4 bases and J by 2 bases, with 17 bases left in between. CDR3 protein: CASSRLPGTTTDTQYF. Here the CDR3 DNA reads TGTGCCAGCAGCCGCCTCCCCGGGACGACCACAGATACGCAGTATTTT.

J is TRBJ2-3 and V is TRBV6-5, with D perhaps matching TRBD2 (7 bases). The CDR3 has 16 amino acids. Per the germline V gene, CDR1 is MNHEY and CDR2 is SVGAGI. V was trimmed by 0 bases and J by 0 bases, leaving 10 bases between them. In nucleotides, the CDR3 is TGTGCCAGCAGTTACTCGGGGGGGGCTAGCACAGATACGCAGTATTTT. Translated, it gives CASSYSGGASTDTQYF.

This chain connects TRBV6-6 to TRBJ2-7, with 9 bases fitting TRBD2. CDR3 length: 14 residues. J was trimmed by 0 bases and V by 8 bases; bases with no gene match: 5. Germline CDR1 reads MNHNY; CDR2 reads SVGAGI (reference sequence). CDR3 DNA: TGTGCCAGCGGGAGTAGCGGGAGCTCCTACGAGCAGTACTTC. Translation gives CASGSSGSSYEQYF.

This clone has just a few counts. The genes are TRBV9 and TRBJ2-5; 7 bases map to TRBD2. The J call may not be correct, given that the DNA end is closer to TRBJ2-7. Germline CDR1 is SGDLS and CDR2 is YYNGEE. The CDR3 totals 15 residues. The CDR3 DNA is TGTGCCAGCAGCGTAGGGGAGGGATCGACCTACGAGCAGTACTTC. It specifies CASSVGEGSTYEQYF.

The V call is TRBV7-2, the J call TRBJ2-2, with unresolved D. V was cut by 0 bases and J by 5 bases, with 7 bases left in between. This CDR3 region has 14 residues. The germline V gene encodes CDR1 SGHTA and CDR2 FQGNSA. The CDR3 DNA follows: TGTGCCAGCAGCTTAGCGCTGGGGACCGGGGAGCTGTTTTTT. It encodes CASSLALGTGELFF.

This sequence joins TRBV21-1 and TRBJ2-1; the table gives TRBD1 as D, unverified against the DNA. TRBV21-1 is marked as a pseudogene. The CDR3 sequence is 15 residues long. This CDR3 is CASRTDRSSPNEQFF. The CDR3 coding sequence is TGTGCCAGCAGGACAGACAGGAGTTCACCCAATGAGCAGTTCTTC.

In this sample, this clone turned up once. The rearrangement joins TRBV5-4 to TRBJ2-1; 7 positions match TRBD2. Germline CDR1 SGHNT, CDR2 YYREEE (reference sequence). The CDR3 is made up of 14 amino acids. After removal of 4 bases from V and 4 bases from J, the junction contained 5 bases not matched to a gene. The CDR3 region has the DNA TGTGCCAGCAGCAACGGACTAGATTACAATGAGCAGTTCTTC. As protein: CASSNGLDYNEQFF.

The chain combines TRBV28 with TRBJ2-7, with unresolved D. The germline V gene encodes CDR1 MDHEN and CDR2 SYDVKM. The V and J ends lost 5 bases and 0 bases respectively, with 5 bases between them. This CDR3 has 12 amino acids. This CDR3 reads CASSVNSYEQYF. CDR3 in DNA: TGTGCCAGCAGTGTGAACTCCTACGAGCAGTACTTC.

The CDR3 is CASSLGADTQYF. CDR3 nucleotides: TGTGCCAGCAGCTTGGGTGCAGATACGCAGTATTTT. V and J are TRBV11-3 and TRBJ2-3; D is uncertain. Germline-derived CDR1 and CDR2 are SGHNT and YENEEA. V lost 3 bases, J lost 4 bases, and 5 bases lay in between. CDR3 size: 12 residues.

The chain has TRBV5-1 and TRBJ2-7; D ambiguous. The V and J ends lost 5 bases and 2 bases respectively, with 11 bases between them. Looked up from germline, CDR1 is SGHRS and CDR2 is YFSETQ. The CDR3 extends over 13 amino acids. CDR3 sequence (DNA): TGCGCCAGCAGGGGCCCTGCTGCCTACGAGCAGTACTTC. Amino acids: CASRGPAAYEQYF.

The CDR3 DNA reads as TGTGCCAGCAGTGACGGGGGGTCGAATGAAAAACTGTTTTTT. It codes for CASSDGGSNEKLFF. The chain employs TRBV6-1 and TRBJ1-4; possible D gene TRBD1, 5 bases. There are 14 residues in the CDR3. Germline-derived CDR1 and CDR2 are MNHNS and SASEGT. V lost 3 bases, J lost 5 bases, and 10 bases lay in between.

This clone was picked up a small number of times. The chain carries TRBV5-6 and TRBJ2-5; 8 bases are shared with TRBD2. V shed 3 bases, J shed 2 bases, and the junction held 0 bases outside the gene matches. CDR1 is SGHDT and CDR2 is YYEEEE in the germline V gene. The CDR3 extends over 13 amino acids. The CDR3 spells CASSSGGQETQYF. CDR3 nucleotide sequence: TGTGCCAGCAGCTCGGGAGGGCAAGAGACCCAGTACTTC.

V is TRBV10-3 and J is TRBJ2-2, with TRBD2 matching 7 bases. CDR3 length: 14 residues. The J segment lost 4 bases and the V segment lost 3 bases, leaving 2 bases of the junction unmatched. CDR1 and CDR2 from the germline V gene are ENHRY and SYGVKD. CDR3 residues: CAISDREATGELFF. The CDR3 region has the DNA TGTGCCATCAGTGACCGGGAGGCCACCGGGGAGCTGTTTTTT.

This clone was seen only a few times. This chain joins TRBV7-2 and TRBJ1-1, with 12 bases identical to TRBD1. Germline assignment: CDR1 SGHTA and CDR2 FQGNSA. Trimming cost V 6 bases and J 7 bases; bases outside gene matches: 9. There are 15 residues in the CDR3. The CDR3 bases are TGTGCCAGCAGACAGGGACAGGGGGCGCGAGGTGAAGCTTTCTTT. Protein product: CASRQGQGARGEAFF.

The chain combines TRBV30 with TRBJ1-6; no clear D gene. This CDR3 region has 15 residues. V gave up 2 bases and J gave up 10 bases, with 18 bases separating them. The germline V gene encodes CDR1 GTSNPN and CDR2 SVGIG (reference sequence). CDR3: CAWSFLRELKSPLHF. The CDR3 bases are TGTGCCTGGAGTTTCCTCCGAGAATTGAAATCACCCCTCCACTTT.

The chain is built from TRBV14 and TRBJ2-7; maybe TRBD1 (5 bases). The germline gives CDR1 SGHDN, CDR2 FVKESK. This CDR3 is 14 amino acids long. V was cut by 1 base and J by 0 bases, with 7 bases left in between. The CDR3 protein is CASSQGQISYEQYF. DNA for the CDR3: TGTGCCAGCAGCCAAGGACAGATCTCCTACGAGCAGTACTTC.

The genes are TRBV29-1 and TRBJ1-2; 8 bases agree with TRBD1. Germline CDR1 and CDR2: SQVTM and ANQGSEA. Trimming cost V 4 bases and J 4 bases; bases outside gene matches: 5. This CDR3 region has 13 residues. CDR3 in amino acids: CSVATGEGYGYTF. CDR3 sequence (DNA): TGCAGCGTTGCGACAGGGGAGGGCTATGGCTACACCTTC.

This chain uses TRBV5-1 with TRBJ2-5; TRBD2 might be the D (6 bases). The V end was cut by 0 bases, the J end by 5 bases, with 17 bases between. There are 16 residues in the CDR3. In germline, CDR1 is SGHRS, CDR2 YFSETQ. The CDR3, as DNA: TGCGCCAGCAGCTTGGGTGGAGGGATAAGCGTCGAGACCCAGTACTTC. Its translation is CASSLGGGISVETQYF.

This clone was counted once. This chain joins TRBV7-2 and TRBJ2-4, with D perhaps being TRBD1 or TRBD2 (5 bases each). CDR3 length: 14 amino acids. The germline CDR1 and CDR2 sequences are SGHTA and FQGNSA. V shed 5 bases and J shed 6 bases, with 14 bases lying between them. For the CDR3, the DNA is TGTGCCAGCAGCCGGGGCAGGGATAGAAACATTCAGTACTTC. Translated, it gives CASSRGRDRNIQYF.

The chain uses TRBV25-1 and TRBJ2-5, with D unclear. The CDR3 is 13 amino acids. Per germline, CDR1 MGHDK and CDR2 SYGVNS. Trimming took 2 bases from V and 1 from J, leaving 5 bases between them. The CDR3 loop is CASSELVQETQYF. DNA for the CDR3: TGTGCCAGCAGTGAACTCGTCCAAGAGACCCAGTACTTC.

The chain recombines TRBV14 with TRBJ2-2; 8 nucleotides line up with TRBD2. Germline V gives CDR1 SGHDN, CDR2 FVKESK. This CDR3 has 20 amino acids. The V gene end was trimmed by 1 base and the J gene end by 0 bases; junction bases not matched to a gene: 13. In nucleotides, the CDR3 is TGTGCCAGCAGCCAAGCACCAGCGGGGGCAAATCTCGCGAACACCGGGGAGCTGTTTTTT. It encodes CASSQAPAGANLANTGELFF.